This TCR beta chain was recorded in a study of blood T cell repertoires in COVID-19. Whole-study context: Spain, Italy and the United States supplied samples that represented acute and convalescent COVID-19. The cDNA or gDNA used as material had been derived from T cells, B-cell-depleted T cells, or PBMCs.

This clone was detected only a few times. V was pared by 3 bases and J by 0 bases, with 17 bases of the junction left unmatched. The CDR3 totals 20 residues. Germline CDR1 LNHDA, CDR2 SQIVND (reference sequence). As handled by the study authors: It was from reference gene primer amplification that nucleated cell counts were estimated. The data were produced by immunoSEQ multiplex PCR, yet TCRdb's version contains in-frame clones alone and is incomplete. V and J calls and clone size come straight from that table; D and trimming were deduced from the DNA. There are 160,000 or so clones in the sample; nearly 80% occur only once, and approximately 15% lies in the top ten.

This chain uses TRBV19 with TRBJ1-5, with 7 bases identical to TRBD1. Source material: peripheral blood. The source is a woman aged 80 or over with acute or convalescent COVID-19. The CDR3 protein is CASSILVPGQVGYSNQPQHF. As DNA, the CDR3 is TGTGCCAGTAGTATTTTAGTCCCCGGACAGGTTGGATATAGCAATCAGCCCCAGCATTTT.